The present TCR beta chain was sequenced within a study of blood T cell repertoires in COVID-19. Background on the study: Collection of acute and convalescent COVID-19 samples took place in the United States, Italy and Spain.

Some clones are missing from TCRdb's copy, which holds only in-frame ones; the method was immunoSEQ multiplex PCR. The repertoire holds about 270,000 clones, with under 95% as singletons. V dropped 4 bases and J dropped 2 bases, with 12 bases sitting between them. Germline loops: CDR1 LNHDA, CDR2 SQIVND (reference sequence). The length of the CDR3 is 14 residues. Sequencing used PBMCs or T cells enriched from blood (not recorded which). The rearrangement links TRBV19 to TRBJ2-7, with D possibly being TRBD1 (6 bases). This clonotype was obtained from a middle-aged woman with acute COVID-19. Here the CDR3 DNA reads TGTGCCAGTAGTACGGGACACCAGCCCTACGAGCAGTACTTC. This encodes CASSTGHQPYEQYF.